The sequence of this T cell receptor (beta chain) was determined in a study of identical twins (dated by TCRdb to the mid-2010s). Concerning the study at large: To test whether fetal clonotypes persist, the study used deep sequencing on TCR alpha and beta repertoires from monozygotic twins, unrelated adults of various ages, and cord blood. To rule out contamination, replicate twin experiments were performed at different times with different library preparation protocols.

The library came from 5' RACE. The listed sequencing device is Illumina HiSeq 2000. A universal primer binding site was added through template switching, and the final cDNA carried a unique molecular identifier so that TCR cDNA molecules could be counted accurately. First-strand cDNA for TCR alpha and beta chains was synthesized from specific primers in the conserved constant-segment region. Each cDNA library was double barcoded, with a SMART-Mk sample barcode plus Illumina barcodes, to control for contamination. TruSeq adapter sequences, together with Illumina sample barcodes, were added in two successive PCR steps. The TCR alpha and beta cDNA libraries were sequenced on the Illumina HiSeq platform using custom primers. The source study handled its data this way. Raw reads were processed with MiGEC to extract unique molecular identifiers, and MiXCR was used to determine CDR3 positions. Recombination models were inferred per individual with the repgenHMM and IGoR tools using an EM algorithm. The tcR package in R was used for shared clonotype analysis, with sharing normalized by the product of cloneset sizes. To study raw recombination free of thymic and clonal selection effects, out-of-frame nonproductive sequences were analyzed. The raw public reads went through TCRdb reprocessing: fastp at Q25, MiXCR clone calling, in-frame beta chains kept. Each entry merges the rows of one CDR3 protein and shows their most common DNA and genes. The V and J calls and clone size come from TCRdb's table, not from the authors' own analysis. This sample has hundreds of thousands of distinct CDR3 sequences in its table, and roughly 12% of those were observed once. Clones ranked in the top ten supply around 1.5% of the sample.

Every donor was a healthy Caucasian. The twin cohort comprised three pairs of female monozygotic twins, all aged roughly 18 to 30 years. Peripheral blood mononuclear cells were the source from which RNA for the TCR libraries was isolated. Findings and caveats that apply to the study as a whole: Compared with coincidental sharing between unrelated individuals, out-of-frame TCR alpha sequences shared between twins had an excess of sequences with low generation probability. In monozygotic twins, recombination models systematically underestimated out-of-frame TCR alpha sharing, but the models matched the sharing seen between unrelated individuals. Zero-insertion analyses could be partly confounded by invariant T cells such as MAIT and iNKT, though diverse VJ usage argued against such confounding for most clonotypes. Abundant cord blood beta clonotypes had fewer insertions, young adult naive repertoires showed a similar but weaker trend, and memory repertoires showed no such trend. Because the same donors could not be followed over many years, conclusions were based on cross-sectional statistical analysis. Excess twin sharing in beta out-of-frame sequences was weaker because fewer shared sequences lowered the signal-to-noise ratio.

In its sample, this clonotype was seen a few times. Its antigen remains unidentified. Base qualities are not at hand, and no much larger clone is one base apart. The data were also submitted as part of a second study, on yellow fever vaccine responses in identical twins. That second report states: The T cell response to vaccination in identical twins was reported by the authors to appear partly convergent and partly personalized. Focusing on identical twins, the study followed the T cell clones that responded to the vaccine, and did so with precision.

The source is a woman younger than 35 in good health. The sample consisted of PBMCs.

The CDR3 corresponds to CASSQENGFYNEQFF. The DNA is TGCGCCAGCAGCCAAGAGAACGGATTTTACAATGAGCAGTTCTTC. The sequence joins TRBV4-1 to TRBJ2-1; the D gene is not confidently resolved. From its cysteine to its phenylalanine, the CDR3 spans 15 amino acids. The only DNA kept is the CDR3, 45 bases in frame from the first base. Sequences MGHRA (CDR1) and YSYEKL (CDR2) are obtained from the germline V gene. Trimming takes 0 bases from V and 4 bases from J, and the germline ends sit 10 bases apart.